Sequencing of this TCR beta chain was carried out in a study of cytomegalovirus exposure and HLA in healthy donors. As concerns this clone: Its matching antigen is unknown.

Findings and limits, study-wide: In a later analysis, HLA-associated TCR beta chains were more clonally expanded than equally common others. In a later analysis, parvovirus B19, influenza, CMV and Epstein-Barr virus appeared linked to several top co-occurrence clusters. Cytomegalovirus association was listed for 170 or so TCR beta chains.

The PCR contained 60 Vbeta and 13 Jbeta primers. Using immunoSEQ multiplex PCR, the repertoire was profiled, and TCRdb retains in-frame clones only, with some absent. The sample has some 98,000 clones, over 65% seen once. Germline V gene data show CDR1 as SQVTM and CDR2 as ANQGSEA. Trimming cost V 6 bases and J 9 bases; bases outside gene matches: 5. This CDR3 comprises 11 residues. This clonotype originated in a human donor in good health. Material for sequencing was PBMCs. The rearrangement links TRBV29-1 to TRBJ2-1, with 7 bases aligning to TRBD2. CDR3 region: CSVGTNGEQFF. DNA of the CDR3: TGCAGCGTGGGGACTAACGGTGAGCAGTTCTTC.